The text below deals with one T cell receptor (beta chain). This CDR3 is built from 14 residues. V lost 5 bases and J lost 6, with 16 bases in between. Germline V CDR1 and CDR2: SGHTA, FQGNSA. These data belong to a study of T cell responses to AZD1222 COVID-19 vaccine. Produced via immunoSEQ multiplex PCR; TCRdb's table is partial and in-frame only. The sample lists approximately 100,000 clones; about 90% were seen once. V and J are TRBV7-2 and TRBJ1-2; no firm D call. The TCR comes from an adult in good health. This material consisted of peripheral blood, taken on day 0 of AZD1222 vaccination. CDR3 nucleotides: TGTGCCAGCAGCACCCGTACGGATGCCCATGGCTACACCTTC. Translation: CASSTRTDAHGYTF.